These 5 T cell receptor beta chains were sequenced from one sample in a study of blood T cell repertoires in COVID-19. The method was immunoSEQ multiplex PCR; TCRdb's version includes in-frame clones alone and lacks a portion of them. The sample lists about 330,000 clones, roughly nine tenths occurring once. The source material was PBMCs or T cells enriched from blood (not recorded which). These receptor sequences come from a woman in her thirties who had recovered from COVID-19.

The chain joins TRBV2 to TRBJ2-5, with D possibly being TRBD1 (6 bases). Trimming removed 4 bases at V and 5 bases at J, with 17 bases between. The CDR3 is 15 amino acids. Germline CDR1 is SNHLY and CDR2 is FYNNEI. CDR3 amino acids: CASSVQTGSPETQYF. The CDR3 DNA sequence: TGTGCCAGCAGTGTGCAAACAGGGTCCCCTGAGACCCAGTACTTC.

This chain joins TRBV27 and TRBJ2-7, with D tentatively TRBD1 (5 bases). Trimming cost V 2 bases and J 4 bases, with 9 bases left between them. The CDR3 has 13 amino acids. The V gene's germline CDR1 is MNHEY and CDR2 SMNVEV (reference sequence). CDR3 sequence: CASSLGRAYEQYF. DNA of the CDR3: TGTGCCAGCAGTTTAGGCAGGGCATACGAGCAGTACTTC.

The chain recombines TRBV6-5 with TRBJ1-3; perhaps TRBD1 as D (6 bases). V lost 2 bases to trimming and J lost 0 bases, with 8 bases between them. CDR1 and CDR2 from the germline V gene are MNHEY and SVGAGI. There are 15 residues in the CDR3. The CDR3 DNA is TGTGCCAGCAGTTACAGGGACAACTCTGGAAACACCATATATTTT. Encoded protein: CASSYRDNSGNTIYF.

The rearrangement links TRBV2 to TRBJ1-1; TRBD1 is a possible D gene (5 bases). The CDR3 has 15 residues. V was cut by 8 bases and J by 5 bases, with 21 bases left in between. In germline, CDR1 is SNHLY, CDR2 FYNNEI. DNA of the CDR3: TGTGCCAGCCAGGCCCTGGCGACTGGGGGGACTGAAGCTTTCTTT. It encodes CASQALATGGTEAFF. Filled out from reference TRBV2 and TRBJ1-1, the complete variable domain reads EPEVTQTPSHQVTQMGQEVILRCVPISNHLYFYWYRQILGQKVEFLVSFYNNEISEKSEIFDDQFSVERPDGSNFTLKIRSTKLEDSAMYFCASQALATGGTEAFFGQGTRLTVV.

The rearrangement joins TRBV30 to TRBJ1-5; no definite D call. V lost 4 bases, J lost 2 bases, and 15 bases lay in between. The CDR3 has 15 amino acids. CDR1 GTSNPN and CDR2 SVGIG come from the germline V gene (reference sequence). This CDR3 is CAWNSGGFGNQPQHF. DNA of the CDR3: TGTGCCTGGAATAGTGGCGGGTTTGGCAATCAGCCCCAGCATTTT.